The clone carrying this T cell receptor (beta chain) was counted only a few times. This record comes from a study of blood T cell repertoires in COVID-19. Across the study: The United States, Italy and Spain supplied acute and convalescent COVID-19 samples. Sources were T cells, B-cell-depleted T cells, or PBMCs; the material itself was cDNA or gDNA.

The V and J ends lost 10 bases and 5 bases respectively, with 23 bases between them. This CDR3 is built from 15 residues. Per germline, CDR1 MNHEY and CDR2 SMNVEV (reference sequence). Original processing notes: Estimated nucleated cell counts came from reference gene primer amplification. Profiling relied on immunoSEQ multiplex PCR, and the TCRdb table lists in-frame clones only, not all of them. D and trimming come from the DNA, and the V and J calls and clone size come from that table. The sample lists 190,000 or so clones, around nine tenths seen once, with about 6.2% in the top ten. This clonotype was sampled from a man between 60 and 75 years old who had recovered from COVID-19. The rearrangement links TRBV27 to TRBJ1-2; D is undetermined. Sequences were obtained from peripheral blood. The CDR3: CAIHEGIWPGYGYTF. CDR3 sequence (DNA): TGTGCCATCCACGAAGGAATTTGGCCCGGGTATGGCTACACCTTC.